This T cell receptor beta chain was recorded in a study of T cells in Graves' hyperthyroidism and ophthalmopathy. The trim removed 6 bases at V and 8 bases at J, leaving 25 bases unmatched. This CDR3 is 19 amino acids long. The germline V gene has CDR1 SEHNR and CDR2 FQNEAQ (reference sequence). Amplification yielded TCR beta CDR3 regions, with RNA transcripts as the source. Carried out on the TCR CDR3, a first-round RT-PCR used the HTBI primer set. MiXCR, applied by TCRdb to the multiplex PCR reads, yields one record per CDR3 protein. This table has roughly 600,000 distinct CDR3 sequences, 13% to 15% appearing once. This clonotype was recorded many times. Antigen unknown. Uncontrolled infection, other autoimmune disease, pregnancy or lactation excluded patients. The authors obtained PBMCs from more than 8 ml of fresh peripheral blood. General observations from the study: In validation, the model predicted ophthalmopathy. These predictions came a median about 6 months before onset. Classification by a 13 V-J model distinguished ophthalmopathy from stable hyperthyroidism.

Material for sequencing was blood. V usage is TRBV7-9 and J usage is TRBJ2-3; 8 bases are shared with TRBD1. This sequence originates from a woman between 50 and 59 years old with Graves' ophthalmopathy. The CDR3 nucleotides are TGTGCCAGCAGTGACTCAATCCAGACAGGGGTTCGGGACTCAGGTACGCAGTATTTT. Protein: CASSDSIQTGVRDSGTQYF. The full variable domain, rest sourced from reference TRBV7-9 and TRBJ2-3, is DTGVSQNPRHKITKRGQNVTFRCDPISEHNRLYWYRQTLGQGPEFLTYFQNEAQLEKSRLLSDRFSAERPKGSFSTLEIQRTEQGDSAMYLCASSDSIQTGVRDSGTQYFGPGTRLTVL.